This T cell receptor (beta chain) is from a study of T cells in narcolepsy. The CDR3 is made up of 16 amino acids. The germline V gene encodes CDR1 MNHNY and CDR2 SVGAGI (reference sequence). The V gene end was trimmed by 8 bases and the J gene end by 8 bases; junction bases not matched to a gene: 17. Using immunoSEQ multiplex PCR, the repertoire was profiled, and TCRdb retains in-frame clones only, with some absent. Of 25,000 to 30,000 clones listed, about 89% are singletons. The chain uses TRBV6-6 and TRBJ1-4, with 7 positions matching TRBD1. Sequencing was carried out using memory (CD45RA-) CD4+ T cells from blood. The TCR comes from a human donor in good health. In nucleotides, the CDR3 is TGTGCCAGCCGACAAACCCAACAGGGGAAGAGCGAAAAACTGTTTTTT. It codes for CASRQTQQGKSEKLFF.